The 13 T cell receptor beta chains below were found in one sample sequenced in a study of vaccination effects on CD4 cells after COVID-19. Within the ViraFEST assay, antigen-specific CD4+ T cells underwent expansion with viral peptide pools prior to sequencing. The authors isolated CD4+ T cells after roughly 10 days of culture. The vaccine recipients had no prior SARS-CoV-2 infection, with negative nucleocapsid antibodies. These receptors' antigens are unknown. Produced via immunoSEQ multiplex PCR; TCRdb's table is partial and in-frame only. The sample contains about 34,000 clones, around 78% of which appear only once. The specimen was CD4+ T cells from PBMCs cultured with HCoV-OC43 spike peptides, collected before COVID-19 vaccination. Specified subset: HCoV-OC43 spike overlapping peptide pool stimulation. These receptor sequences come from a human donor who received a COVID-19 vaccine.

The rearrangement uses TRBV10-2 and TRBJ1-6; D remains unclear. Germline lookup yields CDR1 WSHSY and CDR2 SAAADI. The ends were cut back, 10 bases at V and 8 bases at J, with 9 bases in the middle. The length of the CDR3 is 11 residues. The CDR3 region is CATKGDSPLHF. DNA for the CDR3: TGCGCCACCAAGGGAGATTCACCCCTCCACTTT.

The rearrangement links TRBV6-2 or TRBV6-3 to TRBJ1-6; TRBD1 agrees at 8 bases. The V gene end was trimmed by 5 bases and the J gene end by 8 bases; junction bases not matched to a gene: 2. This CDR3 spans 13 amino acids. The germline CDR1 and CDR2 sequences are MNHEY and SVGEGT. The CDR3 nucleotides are TGTGCCAGCAGTGACAGGGGACATTCACCCCTCCACTTT. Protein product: CASSDRGHSPLHF.

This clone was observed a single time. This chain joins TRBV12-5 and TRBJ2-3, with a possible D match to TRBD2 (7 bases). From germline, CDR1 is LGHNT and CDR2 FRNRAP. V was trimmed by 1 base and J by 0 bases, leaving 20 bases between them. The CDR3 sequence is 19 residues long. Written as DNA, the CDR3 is TGTGCTAGTGGTTTGGGGGGGGGCCGTATCGAAAATAGCACAGATACGCAGTATTTT. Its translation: CASGLGGGRIENSTDTQYF.

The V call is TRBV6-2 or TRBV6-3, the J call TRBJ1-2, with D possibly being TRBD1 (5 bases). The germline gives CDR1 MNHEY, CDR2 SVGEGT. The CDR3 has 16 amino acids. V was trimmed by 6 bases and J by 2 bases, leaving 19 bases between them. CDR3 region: CASSQGLGVFNYGYTF. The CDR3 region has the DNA TGTGCCAGCAGCCAAGGGCTGGGGGTATTCAACTATGGCTACACCTTC.

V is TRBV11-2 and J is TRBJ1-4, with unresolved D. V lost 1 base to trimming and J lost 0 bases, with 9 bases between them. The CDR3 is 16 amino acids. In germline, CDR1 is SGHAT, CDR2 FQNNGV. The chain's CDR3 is CASSLGISTTNEKLFF. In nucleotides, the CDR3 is TGTGCCAGCAGCTTAGGGATCTCCACAACTAATGAAAAACTGTTTTTT.

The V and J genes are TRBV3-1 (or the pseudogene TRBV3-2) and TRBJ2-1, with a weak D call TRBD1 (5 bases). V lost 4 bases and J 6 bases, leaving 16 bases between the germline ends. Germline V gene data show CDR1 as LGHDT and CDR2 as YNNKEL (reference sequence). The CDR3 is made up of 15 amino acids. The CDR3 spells CASSPQGRGSNEQFF. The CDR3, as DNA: TGTGCCAGCAGCCCCCAGGGTAGGGGTTCCAATGAGCAGTTCTTC.

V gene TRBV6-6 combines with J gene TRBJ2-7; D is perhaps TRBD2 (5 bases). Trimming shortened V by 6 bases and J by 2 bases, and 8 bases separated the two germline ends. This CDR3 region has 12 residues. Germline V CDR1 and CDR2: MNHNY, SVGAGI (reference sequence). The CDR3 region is CASSGVAYEQYF. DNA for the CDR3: TGTGCCAGCAGCGGGGTAGCCTACGAGCAGTACTTC.

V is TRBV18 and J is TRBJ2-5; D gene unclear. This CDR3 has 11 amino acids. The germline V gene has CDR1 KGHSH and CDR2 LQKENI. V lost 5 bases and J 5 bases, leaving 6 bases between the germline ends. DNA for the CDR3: TGTGCCAGCTCATTTCAGGAGACCCAGTACTTC. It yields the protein CASSFQETQYF.

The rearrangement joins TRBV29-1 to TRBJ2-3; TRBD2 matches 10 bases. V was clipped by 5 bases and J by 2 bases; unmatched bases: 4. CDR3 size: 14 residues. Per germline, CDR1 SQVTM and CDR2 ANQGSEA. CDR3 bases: TGCAGCGTTCCCGGACTAGCGGTCACAGATACGCAGTATTTT. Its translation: CSVPGLAVTDTQYF.

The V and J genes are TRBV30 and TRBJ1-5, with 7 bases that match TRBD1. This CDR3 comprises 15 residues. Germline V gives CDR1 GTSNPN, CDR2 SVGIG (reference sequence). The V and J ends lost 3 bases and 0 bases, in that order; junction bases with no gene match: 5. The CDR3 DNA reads TGTGCCTGGAGACCCAGGGGGAATAGCAATCAGCCCCAGCATTTT. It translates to CAWRPRGNSNQPQHF.

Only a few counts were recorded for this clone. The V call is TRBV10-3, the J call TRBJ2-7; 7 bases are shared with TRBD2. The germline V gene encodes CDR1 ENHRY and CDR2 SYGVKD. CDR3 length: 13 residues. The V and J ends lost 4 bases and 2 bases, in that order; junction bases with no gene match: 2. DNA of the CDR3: TGTGCCATCAGTGGGGGGGGTACCTACGAGCAGTACTTC. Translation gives CAISGGGTYEQYF.

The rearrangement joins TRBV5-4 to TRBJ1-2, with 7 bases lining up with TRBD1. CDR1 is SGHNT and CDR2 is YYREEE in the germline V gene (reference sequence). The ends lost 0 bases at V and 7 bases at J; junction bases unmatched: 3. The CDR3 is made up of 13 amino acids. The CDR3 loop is CASSLDRTGGYTF. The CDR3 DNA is TGTGCCAGCAGCTTGGACAGGACAGGTGGCTACACCTTC.

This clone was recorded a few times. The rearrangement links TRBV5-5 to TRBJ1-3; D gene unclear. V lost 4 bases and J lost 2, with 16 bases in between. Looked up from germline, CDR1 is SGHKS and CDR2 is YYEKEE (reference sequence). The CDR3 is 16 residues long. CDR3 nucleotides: TGTGCCAGCAGCGAACGACCTCTACGGGCTGGAAACACCATATATTTT. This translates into CASSERPLRAGNTIYF.